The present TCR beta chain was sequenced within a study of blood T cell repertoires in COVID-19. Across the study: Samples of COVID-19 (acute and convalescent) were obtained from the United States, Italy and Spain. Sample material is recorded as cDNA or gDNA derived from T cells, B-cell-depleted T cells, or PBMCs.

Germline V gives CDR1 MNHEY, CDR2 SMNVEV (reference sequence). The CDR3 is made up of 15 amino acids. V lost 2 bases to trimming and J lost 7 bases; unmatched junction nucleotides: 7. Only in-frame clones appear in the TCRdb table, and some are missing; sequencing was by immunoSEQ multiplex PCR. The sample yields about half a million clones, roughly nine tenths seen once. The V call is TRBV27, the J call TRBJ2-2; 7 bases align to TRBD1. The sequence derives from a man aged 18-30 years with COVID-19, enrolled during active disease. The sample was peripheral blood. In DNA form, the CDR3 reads TGTGCCAGCAGTTTAGGGACAGCGACGAGCGGGGAGCTGTTTTTT. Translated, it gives CASSLGTATSGELFF.